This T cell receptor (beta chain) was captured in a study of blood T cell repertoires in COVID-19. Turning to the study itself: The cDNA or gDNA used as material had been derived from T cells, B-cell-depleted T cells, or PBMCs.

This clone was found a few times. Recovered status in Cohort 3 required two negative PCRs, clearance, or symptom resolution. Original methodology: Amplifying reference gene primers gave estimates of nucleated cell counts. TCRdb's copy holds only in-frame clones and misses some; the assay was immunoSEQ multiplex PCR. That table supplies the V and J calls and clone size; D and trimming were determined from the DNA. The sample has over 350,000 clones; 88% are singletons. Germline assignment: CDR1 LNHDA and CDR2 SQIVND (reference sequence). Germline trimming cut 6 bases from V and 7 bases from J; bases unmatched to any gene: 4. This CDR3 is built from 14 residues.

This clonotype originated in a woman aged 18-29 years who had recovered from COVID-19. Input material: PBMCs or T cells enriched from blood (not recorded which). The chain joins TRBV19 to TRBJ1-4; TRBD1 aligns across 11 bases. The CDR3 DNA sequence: TGTGCCAGTAGAACCGGGACAGGGGGTGAAAAACTGTTTTTT. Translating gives CASRTGTGGEKLFF.